Each of the 20 T cell receptor beta chains below was sequenced from the same sample in a study of patients and donors after allogeneic stem cell transplantation. MiXCR, run by TCRdb on the RT-PCR reads, gives a single entry per CDR3 protein. The sample has 920,000 or so distinct CDR3 sequences, 18% seen once. Sequencing was carried out using blood, either unsorted or a sorted T cell fraction (not recorded which). The receptors come from a human donor who was either an allogeneic HSCT recipient or a stem cell or donor lymphocyte infusion donor (not recorded which). It is not recorded whose cells these are; they may come from a transplant donor.

This clonotype was observed a few times. This chain joins TRBV29-1 and TRBJ1-2; no definite D call. Per germline, CDR1 SQVTM and CDR2 ANQGSEA. The CDR3 extends over 12 amino acids. The V end lost 2 bases, the J end lost 7 bases, and 11 bases lay between the germline ends. The CDR3 is CSVETTSPGYTF. CDR3 DNA: TGCAGCGTTGAAACGACATCTCCTGGCTACACCTTC.

This clonotype was seen a handful of times. This chain joins TRBV12-3 or TRBV12-4 and TRBJ2-5; 7 nucleotides agree with TRBD2. The CDR3 extends over 17 amino acids. The trim removed 2 bases at V and 5 bases at J, leaving 14 bases unmatched. The CDR3 nucleotides read TGTGCCAGCAGTTTAATTTTTGGGACTAAGCCGAGGGAGACCCAGTACTTC. Translating gives CASSLIFGTKPRETQYF.

In its sample, this clonotype was seen a few times. The chain joins TRBV18 to TRBJ2-3; D remains ambiguous. Trimming shortened V by 3 bases and J by 4 bases, and 8 bases separated the two germline ends. The CDR3 is 13 amino acids. Germline CDR1 KGHSH, CDR2 LQKENI. CDR3 bases: TGTGCCAGCTCACCTTCAAGCGCAGATACGCAGTATTTT. Translation gives CASSPSSADTQYF. The whole variable domain, remainder taken from reference TRBV18 and TRBJ2-3, is NAGVMQNPRHLVRRRGQEARLRCSPMKGHSHVYWYRQLPEEGLKFMVYLQKENIIDESGMPKERFSAEFPKEGPSILRIQQVVRGDSAAYFCASSPSSADTQYFGPGTRLTVL.

The V and J genes are TRBV3-1 and TRBJ2-1; the match to TRBD2 covers 11 bases. The CDR3 spans 17 residues. V lost 3 bases, J lost 5 bases, and 9 bases stayed unmatched. Germline V lookup: CDR1 LGHDT, CDR2 YNNKEL (reference sequence). CDR3 sequence: CASSQPRGLAVHNEQFF. CDR3 DNA sequence: TGTGCCAGCAGCCAGCCTCGGGGACTAGCGGTCCACAATGAGCAGTTCTTC.

The gene calls are TRBV6-5 and TRBJ2-5; 8 positions match TRBD1. Per germline, CDR1 MNHEY and CDR2 SVGAGI. The CDR3 loop spans 16 amino acids. Trimming cost V 0 bases and J 5 bases; bases outside gene matches: 8. The CDR3 coding sequence is TGTGCCAGCAGTTACTCGACAGGGGATGCCCCGGAGACCCAGTACTTC. It translates to CASSYSTGDAPETQYF.

This clonotype was detected a few times. The chain is built from TRBV5-1 and TRBJ1-1, with D possibly being TRBD1 (6 bases). Trimming cost V 6 bases and J 0 bases, with 15 bases left between them. Germline-derived CDR1 and CDR2 are SGHRS and YFSETQ. The CDR3 sequence is 15 residues long. The CDR3 nucleotides read TGCGCCAGCAATGTGGGGGGCGGGATGAACACTGAAGCTTTCTTT. Translation: CASNVGGGMNTEAFF.

This clonotype was picked up a small number of times. The rearrangement links TRBV27 to TRBJ2-2; D remains ambiguous. From germline, CDR1 is MNHEY and CDR2 SMNVEV (reference sequence). V was shortened by 11 bases and J by 0 bases, with 7 bases between the two germline ends. This CDR3 is built from 12 residues. CDR3 loop: CAVHSNTGELFF. In nucleotides, the CDR3 is TGTGCCGTCCACTCGAACACCGGGGAGCTGTTTTTT.

The chain links TRBV9 to TRBJ1-1; D call uncertain. The germline gives CDR1 SGDLS, CDR2 YYNGEE. The ends were cut back, 4 bases at V and 2 bases at J, with 12 bases in the middle. This CDR3 is 14 amino acids long. CDR3 DNA sequence: TGTGCCAGCAGCCTAGCTCCCTCAAACACTGAAGCTTTCTTT. Its protein is CASSLAPSNTEAFF.

The chain couples TRBV20-1 to TRBJ2-7; TRBD2 matches at 11 bases. This CDR3 region has 14 residues. The germline V gene has CDR1 DFQATT and CDR2 SNEGSKA (reference sequence). Trimming at V came to 0 bases and at J to 9 bases, leaving 7 bases not matched to a gene. CDR3 residues: CSARESSGRAAQYF. CDR3 coding DNA: TGCAGTGCTAGAGAGAGTAGCGGGAGGGCCGCGCAGTACTTC.

The chain joins TRBV5-6 to TRBJ2-7; tentatively, D is TRBD1 or TRBD2 (6 bases each). CDR1 and CDR2 from the germline V gene are SGHDT and YYEEEE. The CDR3 consists of 15 residues. V was clipped by 6 bases and J by 3 bases, with 19 bases between them. The CDR3 sequence: CASTVGSGGNYEQYF. CDR3 in DNA: TGTGCCAGCACCGTGGGATCCGGGGGCAACTACGAGCAGTACTTC.

The V call is TRBV7-6, the J call TRBJ1-4, with 8 bases that match TRBD1. V lost 3 bases to trimming and J lost 1 base; unmatched junction nucleotides: 10. CDR1 SGHVS and CDR2 FNYEAQ come from the germline V gene. The CDR3 spans 18 residues. In nucleotides, the CDR3 is TGTGCCAGCAGCTTGTCTCAGGGGGCGGTTGGAACTAATGAAAAACTGTTTTTT. Translation: CASSLSQGAVGTNEKLFF.

This clonotype showed up just a few times. The chain is built from TRBV27 and TRBJ2-1, with D uncertain. V was cut by 3 bases and J by 0 bases, with 15 bases left in between. Germline CDR1 and CDR2: MNHEY and SMNVEV (reference sequence). CDR3 length: 17 amino acids. CDR3 loop: CASSFSADTGSYNEQFF. The CDR3 DNA sequence: TGTGCCAGCAGTTTCTCGGCAGACACTGGCTCCTACAATGAGCAGTTCTTC.

The sample holds a few counts of this clonotype. The rearrangement links TRBV6-1 to TRBJ1-1; unclear D gene. The V end lost 3 bases, the J end lost 4 bases, and 12 bases lay between the germline ends. Germline loops: CDR1 MNHNS, CDR2 SASEGT. This CDR3 is built from 14 residues. This chain's CDR3 is CASSETDGSTEAFF. CDR3 sequence (DNA): TGTGCCAGCAGTGAGACGGACGGAAGCACTGAAGCTTTCTTT.

This clonotype has more than one count but fewer than ten. The rearrangement links TRBV19 to TRBJ2-7, with TRBD1 identical over 7 bases. Germline CDR1 is LNHDA and CDR2 is SQIVND (reference sequence). The J segment lost 3 bases and the V segment lost 3 bases, leaving 2 bases of the junction unmatched. The CDR3 totals 13 residues. The CDR3 loop is CASSMTGIYEQYF. Here the CDR3 DNA reads TGTGCCAGTAGTATGACAGGGATCTACGAGCAGTACTTC. Full variable domain (remainder filled in from reference TRBV19 and TRBJ2-7): DGGITQSPKYLFRKEGQNVTLSCEQNLNHDAMYWYRQDPGQGLRLIYYSQIVNDFQKGDIAEGYSVSREKKESFPLTVTSAQKNPTAFYLCASSMTGIYEQYFGPGTRLTVT.

This clonotype appeared many times. One junction end does not reproduce the germline sequence, and a read error may be involved. J is TRBJ1-2 and V is TRBV5-1; 10 bases map to TRBD1. Germline lookup yields CDR1 SGHRS and CDR2 YFSETQ. CDR3 length: 14 amino acids. The CDR3, as DNA: TGTGCCAGCAGTCTCGGACAGGGGGTCTATGGCTACACCTTC. This translates into CASSLGQGVYGYTF.

The chain uses TRBV6-5 and TRBJ1-2, with unresolved D. Germline V gene lookup returns CDR1 MNHEY and CDR2 SVGAGI. The CDR3 has 14 residues. Trimming shortened V by 3 bases and J by 4 bases, and 12 bases separated the two germline ends. The CDR3 reads CASSYSGPSYGYTF. CDR3 DNA: TGTGCCAGCAGTTATTCCGGGCCTTCCTATGGCTACACCTTC.

The chain links TRBV6-1 to TRBJ2-7; D gene unclear. Trimming pared 0 bases from V and 3 bases from J, leaving 15 bases between. This CDR3 has 16 residues. CDR1 MNHNS and CDR2 SASEGT come from the germline V gene. The CDR3 protein is CASSEAEKRRRYEQYF. CDR3 sequence (DNA): TGTGCCAGCAGTGAAGCGGAGAAGCGCCGCCGCTACGAGCAGTACTTC.

This clonotype has just a few counts. V is TRBV27 and J is TRBJ2-1, with D uncertain. Germline V gives CDR1 MNHEY, CDR2 SMNVEV (reference sequence). Trimming took 2 bases from V and 6 from J, leaving 8 bases between them. The CDR3 is made up of 13 amino acids. CDR3 sequence: CASSLRAGNEQFF. As DNA, the CDR3 is TGTGCCAGCAGTTTACGTGCTGGCAATGAGCAGTTCTTC.

This clonotype was detected only a few times. The genes are TRBV24-1 and TRBJ2-6, with D hard to call. V was trimmed by 0 bases and J by 0 bases, leaving 5 bases between them. This CDR3 has 16 amino acids. In germline, CDR1 is KGHDR, CDR2 SFDVKD. CDR3 coding DNA: TGTGCCACCAGTGATTTGAGTCTCTCTGGGGCCAACGTCCTGACTTTC. Translation gives CATSDLSLSGANVLTF.

This clonotype has only a few counts. The rearrangement links TRBV5-1 to TRBJ2-7, with D tentatively TRBD1 (6 bases). The germline gives CDR1 SGHRS, CDR2 YFSETQ. The CDR3 consists of 13 residues. Trimming removed 4 bases from V and 1 base from J, with 9 bases in between. In nucleotides, the CDR3 is TGCGCCAGCAGCGTGCAGGGGTCCTACGAGCAGTACTTC. As protein: CASSVQGSYEQYF.